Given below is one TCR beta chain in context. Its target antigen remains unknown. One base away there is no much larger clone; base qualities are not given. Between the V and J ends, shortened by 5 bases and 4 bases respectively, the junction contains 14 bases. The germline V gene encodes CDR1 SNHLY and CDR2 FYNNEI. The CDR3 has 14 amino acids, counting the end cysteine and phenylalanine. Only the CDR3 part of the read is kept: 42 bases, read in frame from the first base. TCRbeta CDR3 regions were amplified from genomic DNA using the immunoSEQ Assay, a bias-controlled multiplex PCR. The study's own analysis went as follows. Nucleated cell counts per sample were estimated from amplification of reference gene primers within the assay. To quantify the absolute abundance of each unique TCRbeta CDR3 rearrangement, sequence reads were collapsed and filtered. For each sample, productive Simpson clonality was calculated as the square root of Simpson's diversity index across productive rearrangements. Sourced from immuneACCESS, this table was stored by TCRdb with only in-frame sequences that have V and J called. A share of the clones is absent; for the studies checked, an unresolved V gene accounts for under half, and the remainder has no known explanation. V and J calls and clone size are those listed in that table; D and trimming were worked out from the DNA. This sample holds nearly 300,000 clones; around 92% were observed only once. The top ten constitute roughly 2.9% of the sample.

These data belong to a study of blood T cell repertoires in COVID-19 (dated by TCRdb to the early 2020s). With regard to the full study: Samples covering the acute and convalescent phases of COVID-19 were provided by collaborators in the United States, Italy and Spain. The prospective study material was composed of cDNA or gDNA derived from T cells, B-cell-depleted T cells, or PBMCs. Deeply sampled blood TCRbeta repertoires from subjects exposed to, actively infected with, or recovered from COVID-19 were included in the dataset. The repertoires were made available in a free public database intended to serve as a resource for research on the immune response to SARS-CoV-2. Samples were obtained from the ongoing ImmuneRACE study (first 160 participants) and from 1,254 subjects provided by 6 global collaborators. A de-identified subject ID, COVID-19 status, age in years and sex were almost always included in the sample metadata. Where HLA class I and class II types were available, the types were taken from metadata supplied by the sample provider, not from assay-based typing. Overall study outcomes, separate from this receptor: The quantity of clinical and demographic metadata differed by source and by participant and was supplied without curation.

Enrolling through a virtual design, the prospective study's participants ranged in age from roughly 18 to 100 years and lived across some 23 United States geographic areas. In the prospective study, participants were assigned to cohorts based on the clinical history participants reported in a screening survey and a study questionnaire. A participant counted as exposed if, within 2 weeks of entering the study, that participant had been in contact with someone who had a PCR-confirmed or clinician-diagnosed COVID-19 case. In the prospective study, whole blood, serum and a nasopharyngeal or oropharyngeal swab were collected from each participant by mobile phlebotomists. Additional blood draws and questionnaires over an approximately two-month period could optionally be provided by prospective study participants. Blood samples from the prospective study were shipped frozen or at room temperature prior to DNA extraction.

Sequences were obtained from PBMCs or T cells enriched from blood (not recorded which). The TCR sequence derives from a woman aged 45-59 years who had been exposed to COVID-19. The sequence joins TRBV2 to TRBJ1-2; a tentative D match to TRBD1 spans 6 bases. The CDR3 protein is CASSSGHLIYGYTF. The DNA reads TGTGCCAGCAGTTCGGGACACCTAATCTATGGCTACACCTTC.